This T cell receptor (beta chain) was obtained from a study of shared clonotypes between healthy human individuals. V lost 2 bases, J lost 3 bases, and 14 bases lay in between. The CDR3 totals 15 residues. Germline lookup yields CDR1 LGHNA and CDR2 YSLEER. Assay execution proceeded at the deep level. Here immunoSEQ multiplex PCR was the method, and the copy in TCRdb shows in-frame clones only, minus some. The sample records under 1,100,000 clones, about 76% being singletons. This clonotype was obtained from a man younger than 35 in good health. This sequence joins TRBV4-3 and TRBJ2-7, with D possibly matching TRBD2 (6 bases). Sequencing was done on a sample of memory CD4+ T cells sorted from blood. Indicated subset: CD45RA-negative fraction. The CDR3 spells CASSQLKEGLYEQYF. The CDR3 bases are TGCGCCAGCAGCCAATTAAAGGAGGGTCTCTACGAGCAGTACTTC.